This TCR beta chain was observed in a study of cytomegalovirus exposure and HLA in healthy donors (dated by TCRdb to about 2017). Regarding the research as a whole: An earlier analysis of approximately 640 of the donors reported approximately 270 Gb of sequence data and around 120 million unique TCR beta sequences from about 180 million T cells. Every discovery cohort repertoire had been produced on one sequencing platform. The aim of the study was to test whether cataloging public T cell receptors could identify signatures of past pathogen exposure. A later genetic analysis used genome-wide SNP genotypes for about 55% of the 666 donors, treating that subset as a discovery cohort. Donor age, sex, ethnicity and CMV serostatus were compiled together with the repertoire data. In an earlier analysis of 500 to 650 of the donors, high-throughput TCR beta sequencing was used to judge whether each TCR beta V gene segment behaved as functional or pseudogenic. To predict cytomegalovirus infection status, the study combined high-throughput TCR immunosequencing, statistical association of individual TCRs with disease status, and machine learning. In the later analysis, no new phenotypic data were used to find candidate immune exposures; instead, reliance was placed on TCR beta sequences and their occurrence across donors. The study profiled the T cell repertoires of 500 to 800 subjects by immunosequencing and related them to cytomegalovirus serostatus. Roughly five DR-DQ haplotypes were treated as single units for association and clustering because of strong linkage in the cohort. A separate validation cohort of 100 to 150 different subjects was used in addition to the approximately 670-subject first cohort. A later analysis re-analyzed previously published TCR beta repertoires from 500 to 700 donors and added high-resolution HLA genotyping to study TCR occurrence patterns. Of the roughly 420 genotyped donors, 81% were placed in the genetic ancestry cluster associated with self-reported Caucasian donors. The number of typed donors differed by locus: about 620-640 for A, B, C, DRB1 and DQB1; 522 for DQA1; some 610 for DPA1; and about 450 for DPB1. Among over 350 genotyped donors of the cohort, an average of about 240,000 unique TCR beta nucleotide sequences were sequenced per donor, roughly 18% of them non-productive. HLA typing covered class I and class II loci at four-digit resolution. An early release that covered roughly 600 HLA-typed donors contained 300 to 350 gigabases of sequencing data and some 87 million unique TCR sequences.

The cohort was made up of about 670 healthy bone marrow donors. At the time of sampling, all cohort members were nominally healthy, though unrecorded immune exposures were likely present. The donor tested CMV seronegative, placing the donor among the 352 seronegative members of the cohort. A peripheral blood sample was provided by each donor, and peripheral blood mononuclear cells were used for TCR beta sequencing. Genomic DNA extraction from the blood cell samples was performed with the Qiagen DNeasy Blood Extraction Kit. What the authors observed across the whole study: In a later analysis, the rate of TCR association differed among HLA loci, with DRB1 alleles having the most associated TCRs and HLA-C alleles having the fewest. A total of fewer than 200 TCR beta chains were listed by the study as associated with cytomegalovirus. A later genetic analysis reported fewer N-insertions in productive TCRs among donors in an Asian-associated ancestry cluster than the roughly 670-donor mean. Linkage disequilibrium might explain the correlated functional status among segregating V segments, but an unknown experimental factor could not be excluded. When HLA alleles, especially DR and DQ, strongly co-occurred, attributing TCR associations to individual alleles was difficult. Roughly uniform sequencing depth across donors was assumed in presence/absence analyses, although this assumption may not hold. A few of the identified cytomegalovirus-associated TCR beta chains were confirmed in vitro to be specific for cytomegalovirus antigens. Most TCR sequences were observed very rarely across donors, whereas some public TCRs were present in many individuals. Because counts were too low, roughly 17 rarely observed V segments, including chromosome 9 orphons, were left out of the earlier analysis of over 550 of the donors. A later analysis found that HLA-associated TCR beta chains were more clonally expanded and had lower generation probabilities than equally common non-associated chains. A cluster of highly shared sequence variants was judged likely to represent a technical artifact of the sequencing pipeline. Immune exposure information for the cohort was limited to CMV serostatus. According to the authors, the approach could potentially be generalized to other disease states and immunological phenotypes. A later analysis associated 15,000 to 20,000 TCR beta sequences with specific HLA alleles at a false discovery rate of 0.05. Cytomegalovirus status was reported to be diagnosed by the classifier with high specificity and sensitivity in both the original and validation cohorts. Broadly in line with IMGT annotations, most TCR beta V segments showed up in productive rearrangements about 87% or about 30% of the time in an earlier analysis of around 550 of the donors. A further reported finding was that TCR beta sequences accurately predicted the HLA-A and HLA-B alleles for most subjects in the first cohort. V-gene and J-gene trimming of TCR beta chains was associated with a missense DCLRE1C variant in a later genetic analysis, and the association was replicated in an independent cohort. A later analysis reported that several top co-occurrence clusters appeared linked to parvovirus B19, influenza, CMV and Epstein-Barr virus. The cohort was sequenced for TCR beta chains only, and without alpha or paired-chain data the features that could be detected were limited. Because some donors lacked HLA typing at each locus, the association tests relied only on the typed subset. Some IMGT-functional V segments, including TRBV6-2 and TRBV6-3, could not be told apart with the 87-base-pair reads, so those segments were excluded. In a later analysis, most CMV-associated TCR beta chains were found to appear HLA-restricted, with HLA associations seemingly driven largely by CMV exposure.

The CDR3 starts with the cysteine, ends with the phenylalanine, and has 11 residues. The entry retains the CDR3 DNA only, 33 bases that are in frame from base 1. From the germline V gene, CDR1 is SGHNT and CDR2 is YENEEA. V lost 5 bases and J lost 8 bases; the stretch between them is 7 bases long. Of note for this clone: The specificity of this receptor is unknown. Base quality data are lacking; no much larger clone is found one base away.

Library creation used the immunoSEQ multiplex PCR assay. The multiplex PCR relied on a mix of 60 forward primers for TCR Vbeta segments and 13 reverse primers for TCR Jbeta segments. The CDR3 region of rearranged TCR beta genes was amplified from genomic DNA with a multiplex PCR assay. On the Illumina HiSeq System, the amplified TCR beta libraries were sequenced as 87-base-pair reads. For the original study's pipeline: Across the 600 to 700 repertoires, a later analysis counted some 81 million unique TCR beta chains, roughly 11 million of which were shared by at least two donors. Raw reads were error-corrected and collapsed into unique sequences with a nearest-neighbor algorithm that merged closely related sequences to remove PCR and sequencing errors. V, D and J gene segments were assigned by aligning CDR3 sequences to IMGT reference sequences. For a sequence to be retained, a match of at least six nucleotides to both a V gene segment and a J gene segment was required. Rearrangements were classified as productive when the CDR3 lacked stop codons and remained in frame with V and J, and all other rearrangements were classified as non-productive. CDR3 was defined by IMGT convention, running from the second conserved V-encoded cysteine to the conserved J-encoded phenylalanine. Sequences without an unambiguous match to a single V gene segment were excluded from the earlier analysis of 500 to 700 of the donors. In an earlier analysis of approximately 560 of the donors, a V segment was called functional when productive rearrangements were above 56.7%, and segregating when the standard deviation between donors exceeded 5%. To diagnose cytomegalovirus status from the catalog of TCR beta chain sequences, a statistical classification framework was built. In a later analysis, TCR nucleotide sequences were compared against IMGT/GENE-DB human TR gene sequences so that V and J genes could be assigned. A later analysis assigned CDR3 sequences and most-parsimonious VDJ recombination scenarios with the TCRdist pipeline. A later analysis defined each TCR beta chain by its CDR3 amino acid sequence plus V-gene family, and excluded reads lacking a unique V-gene family. In a later analysis, 500 to 650 highly shared, low-generation-probability nucleotide sequences were removed to address suspected cross-contamination and a sequencing artifact. In a later analysis, a clonal expansion index was calculated for each public chain from normalized within-repertoire ranks of inferred template counts. In a later analysis, generation probabilities were computed using a VDJ recombination model fitted to out-of-frame rearrangements, and the results were checked against IGoR. In a later analysis, TCR-TCR, TCR-HLA and TCR-CMV co-occurrence was scored with hypergeometric tests, and a repertoire-size bias correction was applied to TCR pairs. In a later analysis, false discovery rates were estimated by permuting HLA or CMV assignments 20 times. A later analysis grouped co-occurring TCRs with DBSCAN, adding TCRdist sequence similarity when clustering within HLA-allele-positive subsets. Repertoires with fewer than 30,000 or more than 120,000 public chains were left out of co-occurrence clustering, as were about five repertoires with anomalous nucleotide sharing. Entries here come from immuneACCESS through TCRdb and include only in-frame sequences with V and J called. Some clones fail to appear in such tables; in the studies checked, an unresolved V gene covers under half of the shortfall, and the cause of the remainder is unknown. The V and J calls and clone size come from that table; D and trimming were worked out from the DNA. The sample data list about 170,000 clones, and 65% to 75% of these were observed just once. The leading ten clones occupy about 1.6% of the sample.

The sequence links TRBV11-3 to TRBJ2-1; a weak D assignment points to TRBD1 (5 bases agree). This sequence was found in a girl aged 10-17 years in good health and CMV-seronegative. Material: PBMCs. The nucleotides are TGTGCCAGCAGCAGGGGCGATGAGCAGTTCTTC. This gives the protein CASSRGDEQFF.